The T cell receptor beta chain under discussion was sequenced for a study of post-analysis software for immune sequencing data. As for the study in general: The patients showed relapsing-remitting, secondary progressive and progressive-relapsing multiple sclerosis courses.

Overall study results and limits: Compared with controls, patients showed significantly lower normalized Chao1 diversity.

Included in the TCR beta cDNA libraries were unique molecular identifiers. Once roughly 0.95 to 10 million T cells were used, a few hundred thousand cDNA molecules resulted. MiXCR, run by TCRdb on the PCR reads, gives a single entry per CDR3 protein. Of about 200,000 distinct CDR3 sequences in the sample, roughly 30% were seen once. A note on this clonotype: Its antigen is not known.

The receptor's source is a girl under 18 with multiple sclerosis. Sequencing was performed on blood.

CDR3 sequence: CASSPPDRAEAFF. The CDR3, as DNA: TGTGCCAGCAGTCCCCCCGACAGGGCTGAAGCTTTCTTT. This chain joins TRBV28 and TRBJ1-1; 7 bases are shared with TRBD1. This CDR3 region has 13 residues. Trimming removed 5 bases from V and 6 bases from J; junction bases left unmatched: 6. Germline CDR1 reads MDHEN; CDR2 reads SYDVKM. Looking up the rest from reference TRBV28 and TRBJ1-1 gives the full variable domain: DVKVTQSSRYLVKRTGEKVFLECVQDMDHENMFWYRQDPGLGLRLIYFSYDVKMKEKGDIPEGYSVSREKKERFSLILESASTNQTSMYLCASSPPDRAEAFFGQGTRLTVV.